This T cell receptor beta chain came from a study of T cells in Graves' hyperthyroidism and ophthalmopathy. The TCR beta CDR3 regions underwent amplification using RNA transcripts as the source. RT-PCR in the first round (using the HTBI primer set) targeted the TCR CDR3. TCRdb used MiXCR to reprocess the multiplex PCR reads, holding one entry per CDR3 protein. The sample has a few hundred thousand distinct CDR3 sequences, 15% to 19% seen once. This clonotype was detected a few times. The J segment lost 2 bases and the V segment lost 0 bases, leaving 13 bases of the junction unmatched. The V gene's germline CDR1 is LGHNA and CDR2 YNFKEQ. The CDR3 is made up of 19 amino acids.

The sequenced sample was blood. The chain links TRBV4-2 to TRBJ2-7, with TRBD2 identical over 10 bases. The TCR sequence derives from a woman in her 30s with Graves' hyperthyroidism. The CDR3 sequence: CASSQDPLAGLLGAYEQYF. Here the CDR3 DNA reads TGTGCCAGCAGCCAAGATCCACTAGCGGGATTACTAGGGGCCTACGAGCAGTACTTC.